This TCR beta chain was recorded in a study of blood T cell repertoires in COVID-19. Study information: T cells, B-cell-depleted T cells, or PBMCs provided the cDNA or gDNA that served as material.

Authors' processing steps: By means of reference gene primer amplification, nucleated cell counts were estimated. This table comes from immunoSEQ multiplex PCR, and its TCRdb copy is limited to in-frame clones, with some not included. That table furnishes V, J and clone size, whereas the DNA furnished D and trimming. The sample holds roughly 200,000 clones, around nine tenths seen once. CDR3 length: 14 amino acids. Germline assignment: CDR1 SGHRS and CDR2 YFSETQ. V was pared by 2 bases and J by 2 bases, with 9 bases between. This TCR was sampled from a man aged 35-49 years with active or convalescent COVID-19. Sequencing was done on a sample of peripheral blood. The rearrangement joins TRBV5-1 to TRBJ2-3; D remains ambiguous. The CDR3 here is CASSLGRNTDTQYF. DNA of the CDR3: TGCGCCAGCAGCTTAGGCAGGAACACAGATACGCAGTATTTT.